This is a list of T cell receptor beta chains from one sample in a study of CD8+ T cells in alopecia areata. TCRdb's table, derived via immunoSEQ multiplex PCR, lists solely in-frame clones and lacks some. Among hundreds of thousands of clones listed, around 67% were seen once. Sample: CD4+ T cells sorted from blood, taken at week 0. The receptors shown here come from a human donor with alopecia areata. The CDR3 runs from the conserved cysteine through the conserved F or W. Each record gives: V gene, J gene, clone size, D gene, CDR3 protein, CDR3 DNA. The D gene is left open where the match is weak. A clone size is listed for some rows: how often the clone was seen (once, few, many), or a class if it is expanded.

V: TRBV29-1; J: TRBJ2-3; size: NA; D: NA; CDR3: CSSEATQYF; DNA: TGCAGCTCCGAGGCTACGCAGTATTTT
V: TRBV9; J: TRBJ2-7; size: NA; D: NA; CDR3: CASSVDERFYEQYF; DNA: TGTGCCAGCAGCGTAGATGAGAGATTCTACGAGCAGTACTTC
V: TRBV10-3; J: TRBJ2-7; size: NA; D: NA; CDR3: CAISDAHEQYF; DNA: TGTGCCATCAGTGACGCCCACGAGCAGTACTTC
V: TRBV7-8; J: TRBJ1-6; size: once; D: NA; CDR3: CASSLVSGNNSPLHF; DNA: TGTGCCAGCAGCTTAGTGTCAGGGAATAATTCACCCCTCCACTTT
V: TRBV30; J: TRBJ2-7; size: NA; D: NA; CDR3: CAWRIGSTYEQYF; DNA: TGTGCCTGGAGGATCGGGTCCACCTACGAGCAGTACTTC
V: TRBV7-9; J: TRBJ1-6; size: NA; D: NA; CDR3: CASRPMGDGSPLHF; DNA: TGTGCCAGCAGGCCCATGGGGGATGGTTCACCCCTCCACTTT
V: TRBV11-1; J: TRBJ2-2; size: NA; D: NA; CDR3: CASSYSYTGELFF; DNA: TGTGCCAGCAGCTACAGTTACACCGGGGAGCTGTTTTTT
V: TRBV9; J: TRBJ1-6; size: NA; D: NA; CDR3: CASSPQGESPLHF; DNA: TGTGCCAGCAGCCCCCAGGGAGAATCACCCCTCCACTTT
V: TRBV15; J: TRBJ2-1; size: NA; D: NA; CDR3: CATSGGLTYNEQFF; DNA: TGTGCCACCAGCGGGGGGCTCACCTACAATGAGCAGTTCTTC
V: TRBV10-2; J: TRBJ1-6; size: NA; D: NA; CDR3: CASSDSAQPLHF; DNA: TGCGCCAGCAGTGATTCCGCCCAGCCCCTCCACTTT
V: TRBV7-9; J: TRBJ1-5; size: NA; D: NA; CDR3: CASSFIGDSNQPQHF; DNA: TGTGCCAGCAGCTTCATCGGAGATAGCAATCAGCCCCAGCATTTT
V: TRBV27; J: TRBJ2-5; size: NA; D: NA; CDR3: CASSPSGTLIETQYF; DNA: TGTGCCAGCAGCCCTTCCGGGACCCTTATCGAGACCCAGTACTTC
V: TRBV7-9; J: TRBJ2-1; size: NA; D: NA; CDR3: CASSMTVYNEQFF; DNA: TGTGCCAGCAGTATGACTGTCTACAATGAGCAGTTCTTC
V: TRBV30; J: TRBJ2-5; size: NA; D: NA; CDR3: CAWTVRQETQYF; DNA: TGTGCCTGGACTGTCAGACAAGAGACCCAGTACTTC
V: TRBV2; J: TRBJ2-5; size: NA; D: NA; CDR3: CASSVAHQETQYF; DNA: TGTGCCAGCAGTGTGGCACACCAAGAGACCCAGTACTTC
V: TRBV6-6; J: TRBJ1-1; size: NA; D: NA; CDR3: CASSRLGGGGTEAFF; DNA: TGTGCCAGCAGCCGCCTGGGGGGAGGGGGTACTGAAGCTTTCTTT
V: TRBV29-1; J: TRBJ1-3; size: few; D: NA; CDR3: CSVGGVAGNTIYF; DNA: TGCAGCGTTGGGGGGGTTGCTGGAAACACCATATATTTT
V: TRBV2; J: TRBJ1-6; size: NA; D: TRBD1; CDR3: CASSRDRGNSPLHF; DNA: TGTGCCAGCAGCCGGGACAGGGGGAATTCACCCCTCCACTTT
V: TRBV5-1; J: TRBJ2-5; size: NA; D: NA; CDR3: CASSTYWTAQETQYF; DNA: TGCGCCAGCAGCACCTATTGGACAGCACAAGAGACCCAGTACTTC
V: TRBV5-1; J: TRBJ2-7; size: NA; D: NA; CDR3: CASSGGQLYEQYF; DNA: TGCGCCAGCAGCGGCGGACAGCTCTACGAGCAGTACTTC
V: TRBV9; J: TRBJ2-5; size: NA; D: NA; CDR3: CASSVSGGQETQYF; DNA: TGTGCCAGCAGCGTCTCCGGGGGCCAAGAGACCCAGTACTTC
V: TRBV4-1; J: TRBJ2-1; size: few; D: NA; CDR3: CASSQDRGTVQFF; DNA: TGCGCCAGCAGCCAAGATCGGGGGACTGTGCAGTTCTTC
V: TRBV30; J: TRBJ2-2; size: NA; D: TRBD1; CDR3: CAWIPRGLGQGTPNTGELFF; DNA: TGTGCCTGGATCCCGAGGGGGTTGGGACAGGGTACCCCGAACACCGGGGAGCTGTTTTTT
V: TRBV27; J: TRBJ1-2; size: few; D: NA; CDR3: CASSFAGNYGYTF; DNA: TGTGCCAGCAGTTTTGCGGGGAACTATGGCTACACCTTC
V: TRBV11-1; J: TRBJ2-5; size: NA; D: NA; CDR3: CASSLAWTQETQYF; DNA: TGTGCCAGCAGCTTAGCGTGGACACAAGAGACCCAGTACTTC
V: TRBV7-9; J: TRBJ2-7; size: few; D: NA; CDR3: CASSLGVYEQYF; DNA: TGTGCCAGCAGCTTAGGGGTCTACGAGCAGTACTTC
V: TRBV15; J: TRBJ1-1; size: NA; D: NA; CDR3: CATSRDLDTEAFF; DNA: TGTGCCACCAGCAGAGATTTGGACACTGAAGCTTTCTTT
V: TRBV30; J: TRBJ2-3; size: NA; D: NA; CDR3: CAWSRDTITDTQYF; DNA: TGTGCCTGGAGCCGGGACACAATCACAGATACGCAGTATTTT
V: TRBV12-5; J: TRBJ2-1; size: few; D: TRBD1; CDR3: CASGDRESAYNEQFF; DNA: TGTGCTAGTGGAGACAGGGAAAGCGCCTACAATGAGCAGTTCTTC
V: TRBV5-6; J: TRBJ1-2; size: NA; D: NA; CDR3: CASSEQESYGYTF; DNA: TGTGCCAGCAGCGAACAGGAGTCCTATGGCTACACCTTC
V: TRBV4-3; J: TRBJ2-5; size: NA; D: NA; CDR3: CASSPGMQETQYF; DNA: TGCGCCAGCAGCCCTGGCATGCAAGAGACCCAGTACTTC
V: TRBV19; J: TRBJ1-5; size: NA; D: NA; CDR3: CASGGTQPQHF; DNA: TGTGCCAGCGGGGGGACTCAGCCCCAGCATTTT
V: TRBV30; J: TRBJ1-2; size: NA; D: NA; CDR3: CAWTADIYYGYTF; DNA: TGTGCCTGGACCGCCGACATTTACTATGGCTACACCTTC
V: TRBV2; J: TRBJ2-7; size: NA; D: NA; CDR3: CARDKKRF; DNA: TGTGCCAGGGACAAGAAAAGGTTC
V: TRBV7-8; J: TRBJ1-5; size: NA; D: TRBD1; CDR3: CASSLRQGGNQPQHF; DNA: TGTGCCAGCAGCTTAAGACAGGGCGGCAATCAGCCCCAGCATTTT
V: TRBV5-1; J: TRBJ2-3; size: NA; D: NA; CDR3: CASSLDSSTDTQYF; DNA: TGCGCCAGCAGCTTGGATAGCAGCACAGATACGCAGTATTTT
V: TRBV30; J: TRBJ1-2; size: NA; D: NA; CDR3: CAWSVLHGYTF; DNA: TGTGCCTGGAGTGTCCTCCATGGCTACACCTTC
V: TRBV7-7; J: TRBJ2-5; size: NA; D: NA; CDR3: CASSRDVGETQYF; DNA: TGTGCTAGCAGCCGAGACGTGGGAGAGACCCAGTACTTC
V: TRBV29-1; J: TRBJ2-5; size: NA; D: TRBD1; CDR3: CSATGVTQYF; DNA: TGCAGCGCAACAGGGGTGACCCAGTACTTC
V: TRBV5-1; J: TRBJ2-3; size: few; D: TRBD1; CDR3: CASSGTASTDTQYF; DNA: TGCGCCAGCTCCGGGACAGCAAGCACAGATACGCAGTATTTT
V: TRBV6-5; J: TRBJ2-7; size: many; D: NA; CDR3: CASSYGRSTAIYEQYF; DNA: TGTGCCAGCAGTTATGGTCGGAGCACGGCAATCTACGAGCAGTACTTC
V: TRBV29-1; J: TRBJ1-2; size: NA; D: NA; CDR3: CSVGTVVYGYTF; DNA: TGCAGCGTTGGGACGGTAGTCTATGGCTACACCTTC
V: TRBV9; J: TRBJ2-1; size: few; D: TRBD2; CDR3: CASSPSGGLYNEQFF; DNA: TGTGCCAGCAGCCCCTCGGGGGGGCTATACAATGAGCAGTTCTTC
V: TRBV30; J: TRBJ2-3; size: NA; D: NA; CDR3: CAWSVRRDTQYF; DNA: TGTGCCTGGAGTGTACGTAGGGATACGCAGTATTTT
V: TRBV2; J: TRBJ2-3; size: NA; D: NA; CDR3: CASARGGSRDTQYF; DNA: TGTGCCAGCGCCCGAGGAGGGAGCAGAGATACGCAGTATTTT
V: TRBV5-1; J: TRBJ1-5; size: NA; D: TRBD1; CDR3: CASSPGTGVGNQPQHF; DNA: TGCGCCAGCAGCCCCGGGACAGGAGTTGGGAATCAGCCCCAGCATTTT
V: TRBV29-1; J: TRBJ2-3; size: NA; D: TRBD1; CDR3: CSVAPPGTGGPGGTQYF; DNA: TGCAGCGTTGCACCCCCAGGGACAGGGGGGCCAGGGGGTACGCAGTATTTT
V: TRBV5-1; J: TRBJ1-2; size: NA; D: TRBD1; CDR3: CASSLWTGDGYTF; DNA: TGCGCCAGCAGCTTGTGGACAGGGGATGGCTACACCTTC
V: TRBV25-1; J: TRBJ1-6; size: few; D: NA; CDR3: CASSDDNRNNSPLHF; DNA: TGTGCCAGCAGTGATGACAACCGTAATAATTCACCCCTCCACTTT
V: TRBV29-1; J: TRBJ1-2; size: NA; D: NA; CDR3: CSVELAGGAYGYTF; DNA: TGCAGCGTTGAATTGGCCGGGGGGGCGTATGGCTACACCTTC
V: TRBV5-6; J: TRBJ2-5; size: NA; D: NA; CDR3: CASSFFKTLGETQYF; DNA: TGTGCCAGCAGCTTTTTCAAGACCCTGGGAGAGACCCAGTACTTC
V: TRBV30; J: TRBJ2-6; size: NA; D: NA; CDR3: CAWSPTGIWASGANVLTF; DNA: TGTGCCTGGAGTCCGACGGGCATCTGGGCCTCTGGGGCCAACGTCCTGACTTTC